The present entry profiles one TCR beta chain with its context. No antigen is known for it. Base-call qualities are not available, and no considerably larger clone is one nucleotide away. The data stem from a study of shared clonotypes between healthy human individuals (TCRdb year 2020). About the study as a whole: A couple of women and a few men aged 18 to 49 years were included in the cohort. For each donor, three plates each were used for CD4 naive and CD4 memory, two plates were used for CD8 naive, and one plate was used for CD8 memory. The study deeply sequenced blood TCR repertoires of about 5 healthy adults to estimate repertoire size and the extent of clonotype sharing between individuals. Libraries were prepared and TCR repertoires were sequenced by different laboratories using diverse techniques, in order to increase sequencing depth and limit assay-specific biases. Per donor, leukapheresis produced somewhere between about 0.94 and 9.5 billion PBMCs. What the research found in general, with its limitations: Pairwise subsampling led to the expectation that sequencing depth would affect the degree of clonotype sharing among donors. Estimated clonotype richness was generally larger for naive than for memory subsets. Sampling was restricted to blood, and TCR repertoires in tissues likely differ from the TCR repertoires found in blood. Higher generation probabilities were observed for clonotypes shared by all four sorted-subset donors than for non-shared clonotypes. About 5% of naive CD4, around 3.5% of naive CD8, approximately 2% of memory CD4, and around 0.42% of memory CD8 clonotypes were shared across several donors. Because the study included a small number of donors, the genetic and exposure-history diversity represented was limited. Rarefaction of sorted-subset datasets indicated incomplete sequencing despite the large sequencing depth.

TCR CDR3 regions were amplified from genomic DNA by multiplex PCR using the deep immunoSEQ assay. Genomic DNA extracted from each cell subset was distributed evenly over all wells of several immunoSEQ 96-well plates, and each plate served as one replicate. Each replicate PCR for sorted subsets received about 220 ng genomic DNA, equal to 30,000 or so T cell genomes. Purified libraries were quantified with a Qubit 3.0 fluorometer, sized on a Bioanalyzer 2100, and re-quantified with the KAPA Library Quantification kit. A separate single-read 150-cycle Illumina NextSeq 550 flow cell was used to sequence each immunoSEQ 96-well plate. As for the authors' bioinformatics: Because the immunoSEQ output held only junctional sequences and lacked quality scores, the filtering could not match the filtering applied to full-length reads. To assign V/J genes and CDR3, sequences were annotated using PyIR, a Python wrapper for IgBLAST v1.9, with IMGT germline references. Any read was removed if the V/J assignment was weak (E-value above 1e-6), the CDR3 was missing, or the read contained stop codons, out-of-frame junctions, or ambiguous translated residues. V3J clonotypes were defined as sequences sharing an identical inferred V gene, J gene, and CDR3 amino acid sequence. Percentage overlap between repertoires was computed as shared unique clonotypes divided by the size of the smaller repertoire. Three approaches were used to assess repertoire richness: RTK rarefaction, the Chao1 estimator, and Recon v2.1 estimates of unobserved clonotypes. OLGA was used to compute generation probabilities for all TCRbeta clonotypes that the gDNA method yielded from a few donors. TCRdb re-hosts the immuneACCESS table, in-frame sequences only. Its copies lack some clones; in the studies checked, an unresolved V gene accounts for under half of them, and the cause for the rest is not known. From that table come the V and J calls and clone size; the DNA was used to work out D and trimming. Across this sample there are millions of clones, with approximately 94% seen only once. Over 1.5% of the sample is taken by the ten largest.

Reading from cysteine to phenylalanine, the CDR3 counts 16 amino acids. Only the CDR3 DNA stays, 48 bases, in frame from base 1. For this chain, trimming is 7 bases at the V end and 7 bases at the J end, and the number of junction bases without a gene match is 9. The germline V gene (reference sequence) provides CDR1 MNHEY and CDR2 SMNVEV. CD8 naive samples were CD45RO-negative cells positively selected for CCR7, giving a CD45RA+CCR7+ population that excluded TemRA cells. Donors were healthy HIV-negative adults with no recently reported acute infections or vaccinations. Only Caucasian adults living in Nashville, Tennessee, USA were represented among the donors. Blood was obtained by leukapheresis, after which PBMCs were separated by Ficoll-Histopaque density gradient centrifugation and cryopreserved in liquid nitrogen vapor phase. Analytical flow cytometry was used to check the purity and quantity of every magnetically sorted T cell population. Each sorted fraction had its genomic DNA isolated and then quantified by UV absorbance on a Nanodrop 2000c.

The receptor's source is a man aged 18-30 years in good health. Some clones in this sample may be carry-over from other donors' samples. The sequence joins TRBV27 to TRBJ2-1; a stretch of 14 junction bases matches TRBD2. Sequencing was performed on naive CD8+ T cells from PBMCs. The cell subset or site label on this specimen signifies: CD45RA+CCR7+. The nucleotide sequence is given as TGTGCCAGCACCCCACTCGGGACTAGCGGGAGTAATGAGCAGTTCTTC. Translation gives CASTPLGTSGSNEQFF.